Listed below are T cell receptor beta chains from one sample, sequenced in a study of blood T cell repertoires in COVID-19. Here immunoSEQ multiplex PCR was the method, and the copy in TCRdb shows in-frame clones only, minus some. This table has some 45,000 clones, approximately 80% appearing once. Sequenced input: peripheral blood. These receptors were collected from a human donor in a cohort sampled during active COVID-19. Each CDR3 is given with its conserved first and last residue. A D gene is named only where the DNA matches it firmly. Size is omitted from some rows. Given values are once, few, many or a class for expanded clones.

TRBV18	TRBD1	TRBJ1-6	-	CASSPSGTGAGSPLHF	TGTGCCAGCTCACCATCTGGGACAGGGGCAGGGTCACCCCTCCACTTT
TRBV7-9	TRBD1	TRBJ1-2	few	CASSFSIVTDRGPNYGYTF	TGTGCCAGCAGCTTTAGCATAGTTACTGACAGGGGACCCAACTATGGCTACACCTTC
TRBV5-1	TRBD1	TRBJ2-5	once	CASSVDRAETQYF	TGCGCCAGCAGCGTGGACAGGGCGGAGACCCAGTACTTC
TRBV19	TRBD2	TRBJ2-7	-	CASSIGGEYEQYF	TGTGCCAGTAGTATTGGGGGGGAATACGAGCAGTACTTC
TRBV19	-	TRBJ2-5	-	CASTAETTGTQYF	TGTGCCAGTACCGCGGAGACCACAGGGACCCAGTACTTC
TRBV28	-	TRBJ1-1	once	CASSLRTSGFLLNTEAFF	TGTGCCAGCAGCTTACGTACCTCCGGGTTCCTATTGAACACTGAAGCTTTCTTT
TRBV4-2	TRBD2	TRBJ2-2	-	CASGGRENTGELFF	TGTGCCAGCGGGGGGAGGGAAAACACCGGGGAGCTGTTTTTT
TRBV6-2/TRBV6-3	-	TRBJ2-3	-	CASSYFSGSDTQYF	TGTGCCAGCAGTTACTTTTCAGGGTCGGATACGCAGTATTTT
TRBV28	-	TRBJ1-5	-	CASSSPPGPQHF	TGTGCCAGCAGTTCCCCCCCGGGGCCCCAGCATTTT
TRBV21-1	-	TRBJ1-1	-	CASPERGRTEAFF	TGTGCCAGCCCGGAACGGGGGAGGACTGAAGCTTTCTTT